Shown below are 16 T cell receptor beta chains from a single sample sequenced in a study of blood T cell repertoires in COVID-19. Method: immunoSEQ multiplex PCR; TCRdb's copy keeps in-frame clones and lacks some. The data contain some 490,000 clones, 70% to 90% of them singletons. Source material: peripheral blood. The receptors stem from a human donor in a cohort sampled during active COVID-19.

V usage is TRBV6-5 and J usage is TRBJ2-7, with D tentatively TRBD1 (6 bases). The germline V gene encodes CDR1 MNHEY and CDR2 SVGAGI. V lost 3 bases, J lost 7 bases, and 16 bases lay in between. The CDR3 covers 14 residues. For the CDR3, the DNA is TGTGCCAGCAGTTATTCTGACAGGTTGTGGGAGCAGTACTTC. Translated, it gives CASSYSDRLWEQYF.

The gene calls are TRBV9 and TRBJ2-7, with D perhaps TRBD2 (6 bases). The CDR3 covers 15 residues. Germline CDR1 SGDLS, CDR2 YYNGEE. V gave up 4 bases and J gave up 2 bases, with 16 bases separating them. The CDR3 here is CASSPKRANTYEQYF. CDR3 nucleotides: TGTGCCAGCAGCCCGAAGCGGGCGAATACCTACGAGCAGTACTTC. Full variable domain (remainder filled in from reference TRBV9 and TRBJ2-7): DSGVTQTPKHLITATGQRVTLRCSPRSGDLSVYWYQQSLDQGLQFLIQYYNGEERAKGNILERFSAQQFPDLHSELNLSSLELGDSALYFCASSPKRANTYEQYFGPGTRLTVT.

V gene TRBV15 combines with J gene TRBJ2-4; TRBD1 might be the D (6 bases). With 3 bases removed from V and 1 base from J, the gap between germline ends came to 13 bases. The CDR3 has 16 amino acids. Germline CDR1 LNHNV, CDR2 YYDKDF (reference sequence). The CDR3 nucleotides are TGTGCCACCAGCAGGACCTATGACAGGGCCAAAAACATTCAGTACTTC. This encodes CATSRTYDRAKNIQYF.

The genes are TRBV4-1 and TRBJ2-1; TRBD2 agrees at 12 bases. Germline V lookup: CDR1 MGHRA, CDR2 YSYEKL. V lost 1 base to trimming and J lost 4 bases; unmatched junction nucleotides: 5. This CDR3 has 17 residues. CDR3 residues: CASSQGTGLAGYNEQFF. Here the CDR3 DNA reads TGCGCCAGCAGCCAAGGAACGGGACTAGCGGGTTACAATGAGCAGTTCTTC.

The V and J genes are TRBV4-1 and TRBJ2-3; D call uncertain. CDR1 is MGHRA and CDR2 is YSYEKL in the germline V gene. V was cut by 8 bases and J by 0 bases, with 15 bases left in between. The CDR3 totals 15 residues. CDR3 DNA sequence: TGCGCCAGCCCCAAAGACAAACCTAGCACAGATACGCAGTATTTT. Amino acid sequence: CASPKDKPSTDTQYF.

The chain joins TRBV11-2 to TRBJ2-1, with 11 bases matching TRBD2. The CDR3 has 16 amino acids. V lost 5 bases, J lost 3 bases, and 6 bases stayed unmatched. Germline values: CDR1 SGHAT, CDR2 FQNNGV. CDR3 sequence reads: CASSPRGLADYNEQFF. DNA of the CDR3: TGTGCCAGCAGCCCTCGGGGACTAGCGGACTACAATGAGCAGTTCTTC.

The gene calls are TRBV7-2 and TRBJ2-7, with 7 bases identical to TRBD2. This CDR3 region has 15 residues. Looked up from germline, CDR1 is SGHTA and CDR2 is FQGNSA. The V gene end was trimmed by 0 bases and the J gene end by 4 bases; junction bases not matched to a gene: 6. CDR3 region: CASSLAAGAQYEQYF. The CDR3 DNA is TGTGCCAGCAGCTTAGCGGCGGGAGCCCAATACGAGCAGTACTTC.

The chain joins TRBV24-1 to TRBJ2-3; TRBD1 might be the D (6 bases). There are 22 residues in the CDR3. V was trimmed by 3 bases and J by 1 base, leaving 31 bases between them. CDR1 is KGHDR and CDR2 is SFDVKD in the germline V gene. The CDR3 reads CATSDPSFRLTTGTSGTDTQYF. CDR3 DNA: TGTGCCACCAGTGATCCTTCTTTCCGATTGACTACAGGGACGTCCGGCACAGATACGCAGTATTTT.

The rearrangement uses TRBV10-1 and TRBJ2-1, with 13 nucleotides matching TRBD2. The germline V gene encodes CDR1 WNHNN and CDR2 SYGVQD (reference sequence). This CDR3 comprises 15 residues. V trimming: 8 bases; J trimming: 6 bases; junction bases outside the gene matches: 7. CDR3 bases: TGCGCCAGCCCCCCACTAGCGGGAGGGGCCAATGAGCAGTTCTTC. It is translated as CASPPLAGGANEQFF.

This sequence joins TRBV5-1 and TRBJ2-4, with D perhaps TRBD1 (5 bases). V was trimmed by 4 bases and J by 6 bases, leaving 14 bases between them. This CDR3 is 14 amino acids long. CDR1 and CDR2 from the germline V gene are SGHRS and YFSETQ. The CDR3 region is CASSPVTDTNIQYF. CDR3 DNA: TGCGCCAGCAGCCCGGTGACAGATACAAACATTCAGTACTTC. The full variable domain, with the rest looked up from reference TRBV5-1 and TRBJ2-4, is KAGVTQTPRYLIKTRGQQVTLSCSPISGHRSVSWYQQTPGQGLQFLFEYFSETQRNKGNFPGRFSGRQFSNSRSEMNVSTLELGDSALYLCASSPVTDTNIQYFGAGTRLSVL.

The chain combines TRBV29-1 with TRBJ2-7, with a tentative D call TRBD2 (5 bases). CDR1 is SQVTM, CDR2 ANQGSEA, per germline. This CDR3 comprises 13 residues. V lost 0 bases and J lost 3, with 9 bases in between. DNA for the CDR3: TGCAGCGTTGAAGATCGAGGGAACTACGAGCAGTACTTC. Protein sequence: CSVEDRGNYEQYF.

The chain couples TRBV25-1 to TRBJ2-1, with TRBD2 matching 8 bases. V lost 6 bases to trimming and J lost 0 bases; unmatched junction nucleotides: 7. There are 16 residues in the CDR3. The germline gives CDR1 MGHDK, CDR2 SYGVNS. CDR3 bases: TGTGCCAGCAGCGATACTAGCGGAAGCTCCTACAATGAGCAGTTCTTC. It yields the protein CASSDTSGSSYNEQFF.

The V gene is TRBV7-9, the J gene TRBJ1-4, with 9 bases aligning to TRBD1. J lost 5 bases, V lost 5 bases, and 6 bases had no gene match. The CDR3 consists of 15 residues. Germline V CDR1 and CDR2: SEHNR, FQNEAQ (reference sequence). The CDR3 nucleotides are TGTGCCAGCAGCACCTGGGACAGGGTAAATGAAAAACTGTTTTTT. Its translation: CASSTWDRVNEKLFF.

The V gene is TRBV11-2, the J gene TRBJ2-1; 8 bases are shared with TRBD2. Germline V gene lookup returns CDR1 SGHAT and CDR2 FQNNGV. The CDR3 totals 14 residues. V was clipped by 5 bases and J by 5 bases; unmatched bases: 5. CDR3 bases: TGTGCCAGCAGCCCAGCGGGAGAACACAATGAGCAGTTCTTC. Translation gives CASSPAGEHNEQFF.

In this sample, this clone turned up once. The V gene is TRBV5-1, the J gene TRBJ1-3; D not resolved. The V end lost 1 base, the J end lost 8 bases, and 10 bases lay between the germline ends. The germline V gene encodes CDR1 SGHRS and CDR2 YFSETQ. CDR3 length equals 13 residues. CDR3 nucleotide sequence: TGCGCCAGCAGCTTGCCAACTTACGACACCATATATTTT. This gives the protein CASSLPTYDTIYF.

The chain recombines TRBV7-8 with TRBJ2-5, with D perhaps TRBD2 (5 bases). V lost 5 bases and J lost 4, with 14 bases in between. CDR3 length equals 14 residues. The germline V gene encodes CDR1 SGHVS and CDR2 FQNEAQ. CDR3 sequence (DNA): TGTGCCAGCAGCCCCGAGGGCAGGACAGAGACCCAGTACTTC. Translation gives CASSPEGRTETQYF.